The clone carrying this T cell receptor beta chain was found a few times. Its antigen is unknown. This sample is part of a study of identical twins. Germline values: CDR1 SGHTA, CDR2 FQGNSA. V dropped 4 bases and J dropped 7 bases, with 13 bases sitting between them. CDR3 size: 13 residues. Broader study findings: Out-of-frame TCR alpha sharing in monozygotic twins exceeded recombination model predictions. Where out-of-frame alpha sequences were twin-shared, they showed excess low generation probability. The analysis was cross-sectional rather than longitudinal within donors. Excess sharing between twins was weaker in beta out-of-frame sequences.

TCRdb processed the 5' RACE reads anew with MiXCR; each CDR3 protein has one entry. Here the sample spans roughly 1,500,000 distinct CDR3 sequences, under 35% being singletons. The gene calls are TRBV7-2 and TRBJ1-2; unclear D gene. The sequence was obtained from a newborn girl in good health. Sequencing was carried out using cord blood. CDR3 sequence reads: CASSSDPILGYTF. CDR3 nucleotides: TGTGCCAGCAGCTCGGACCCTATCCTTGGCTACACCTTC.